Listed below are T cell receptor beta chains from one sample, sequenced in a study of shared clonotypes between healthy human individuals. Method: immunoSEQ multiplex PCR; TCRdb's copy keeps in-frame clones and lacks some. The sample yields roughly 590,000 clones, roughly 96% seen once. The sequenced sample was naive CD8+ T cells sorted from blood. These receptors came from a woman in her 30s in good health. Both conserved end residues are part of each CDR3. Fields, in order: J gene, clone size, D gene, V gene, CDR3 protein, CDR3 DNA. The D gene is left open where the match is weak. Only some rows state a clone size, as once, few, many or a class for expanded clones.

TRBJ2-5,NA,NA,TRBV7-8,CASSQIGADPYQETQYF,TGTGCCAGCAGCCAAATAGGGGCGGACCCGTACCAAGAGACCCAGTACTTC
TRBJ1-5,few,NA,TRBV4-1,CASSQVGGGNQPQHF,TGCGCCAGCAGCCAAGTAGGCGGGGGCAATCAGCCCCAGCATTTT
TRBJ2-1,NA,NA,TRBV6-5,CASSYLGANEQFF,TGTGCCAGCAGTTACTTGGGGGCCAATGAGCAGTTCTTC
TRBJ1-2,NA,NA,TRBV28,CASAIGAIPYTF,TGTGCCAGCGCCATCGGTGCCATACCCTACACCTTC
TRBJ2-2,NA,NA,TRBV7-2,CASSSGWGVAVGELFF,TGTGCCAGCAGCTCTGGTTGGGGCGTTGCCGTCGGGGAGCTGTTTTTT
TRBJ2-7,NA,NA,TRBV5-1,CASSFDYSYEQYF,TGCGCCAGCAGCTTTGACTACTCCTACGAGCAGTACTTC
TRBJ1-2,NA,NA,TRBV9,CASSARSGGSGYTF,TGTGCCAGCAGCGCCCGGTCGGGGGGGTCTGGCTACACCTTC
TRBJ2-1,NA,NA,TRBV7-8,CASSPPSGEQFF,TGTGCCAGCAGCCCCCCCTCAGGTGAGCAGTTCTTC
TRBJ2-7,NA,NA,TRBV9,CASSGPYSYEQYF,TGTGCCAGCAGCGGCCCATACTCCTACGAGCAGTACTTC
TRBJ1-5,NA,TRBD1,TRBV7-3,CASSPHRGREPQHF,TGTGCCAGCAGCCCTCACAGGGGCCGGGAGCCCCAGCATTTT
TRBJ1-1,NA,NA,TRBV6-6,CASSYSTKGRNTEAFF,TGTGCCAGCAGTTATTCTACGAAAGGAAGGAACACTGAAGCTTTCTTT
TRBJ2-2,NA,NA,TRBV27,CASSSTPHSELFF,TGTGCCAGCAGTTCCACCCCGCACTCGGAGCTGTTTTTT
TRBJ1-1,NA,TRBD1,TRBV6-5,CASSYGQGYNTEAFF,TGTGCCAGCAGTTACGGACAGGGCTACAACACTGAAGCTTTCTTT
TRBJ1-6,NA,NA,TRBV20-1,CSASDVSLHF,TGCAGTGCCTCCGATGTATCCCTCCACTTT
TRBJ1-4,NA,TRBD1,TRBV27,CASSYTGADEKLFF,TGTGCCAGCAGTTACACAGGGGCCGATGAAAAACTGTTTTTT
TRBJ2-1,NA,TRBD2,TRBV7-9,CASSSGLAGEGGSYNEQFF,TGTGCCAGCAGCTCAGGACTAGCGGGAGAAGGAGGATCCTACAATGAGCAGTTCTTC
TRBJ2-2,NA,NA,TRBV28,CASSFRRVTGELFF,TGTGCCAGCAGTTTTCGCCGGGTCACCGGGGAGCTGTTTTTT
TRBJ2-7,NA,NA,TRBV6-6,CASSYGTYEQYF,TGTGCCAGCAGTTACGGGACGTACGAGCAGTACTTC
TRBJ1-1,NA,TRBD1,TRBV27,CASSPRQGAHGTEAFF,TGTGCCAGCAGTCCAAGACAGGGGGCTCACGGCACTGAAGCTTTCTTT
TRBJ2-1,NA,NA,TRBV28,CASSPATVYNEQFF,TGTGCCAGCAGCCCGGCTACGGTCTACAATGAGCAGTTCTTC
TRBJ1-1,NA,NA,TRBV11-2,CASSFGTEAFF,TGTGCCAGCAGCTTCGGCACTGAAGCTTTCTTT
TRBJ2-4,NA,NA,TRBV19,CASSIVGGRGKNIQYF,TGTGCCAGTAGTATAGTTGGAGGCAGGGGAAAAAACATTCAGTACTTC
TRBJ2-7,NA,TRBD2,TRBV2,CASSGASGRALSYEQYF,TGTGCCAGCAGTGGAGCTAGCGGGAGGGCCCTCTCCTACGAGCAGTACTTC
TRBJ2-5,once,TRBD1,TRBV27,CASSGRGPETQYF,TGTGCCAGCAGTGGCAGGGGGCCGGAGACCCAGTACTTC
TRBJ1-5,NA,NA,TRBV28,CARTGADQPQHF,TGTGCCAGGACAGGCGCTGATCAGCCCCAGCATTTT
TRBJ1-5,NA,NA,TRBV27,CASSLSVGINQPQHF,TGTGCCAGCAGTTTATCGGTCGGGATTAATCAGCCCCAGCATTTT
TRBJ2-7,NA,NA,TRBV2,CASSEGDYEQYF,TGTGCCAGCAGTGAAGGGGACTACGAGCAGTACTTC
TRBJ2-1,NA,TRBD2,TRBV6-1,CASIGLAGVNEQFF,TGTGCCAGCATTGGACTAGCGGGAGTGAATGAGCAGTTCTTC
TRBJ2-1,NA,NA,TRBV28,CASSLSPGPTPGDEQFF,TGTGCCAGCAGTTTATCCCCGGGACCCACTCCCGGAGATGAGCAGTTCTTC
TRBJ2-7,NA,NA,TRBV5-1,CASSLAGDEQYF,TGCGCCAGCAGCTTGGCCGGCGACGAGCAGTACTTC
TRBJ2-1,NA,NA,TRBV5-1,CASSLAALYNEQFF,TGCGCCAGCAGCTTGGCGGCACTCTACAATGAGCAGTTCTTC
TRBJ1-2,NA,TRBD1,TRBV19,CASSNRDREYRGGYTF,TGTGCCAGTAGTAACCGGGACAGGGAATATCGGGGTGGCTACACCTTC
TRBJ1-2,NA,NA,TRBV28,CASTHTGGDYGYTF,TGTGCCAGCACTCATACGGGCGGAGACTATGGCTACACCTTC
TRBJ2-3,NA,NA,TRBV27,CASSLGTPQDTQYF,TGTGCCAGCAGTTTAGGGACTCCCCAAGATACGCAGTATTTT
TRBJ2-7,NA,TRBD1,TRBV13,CASSLGPGTGDEQYF,TGTGCCAGCAGCTTGGGTCCCGGGACAGGGGACGAGCAGTACTTC
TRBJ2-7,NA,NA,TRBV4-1,CASSQERGSYEQYF,TGCGCCAGCAGCCAGGAACGGGGGTCCTACGAGCAGTACTTC
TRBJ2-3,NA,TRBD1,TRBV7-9,CASSLEGQGAGNTQYF,TGTGCCAGCAGCTTAGAGGGACAGGGGGCAGGGAATACGCAGTATTTT
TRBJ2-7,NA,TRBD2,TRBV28,CASSFSPGSKEPGGPSYEQYF,TGTGCCAGCAGTTTCTCTCCGGGCTCCAAGGAGCCGGGAGGGCCGTCCTACGAGCAGTACTTC
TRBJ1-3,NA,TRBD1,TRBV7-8,CASSLGWGTGDGNTIYF,TGTGCCAGCAGCTTAGGATGGGGGACAGGGGATGGAAACACCATATATTTT
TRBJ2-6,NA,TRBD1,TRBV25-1,CASSDDRDRDSGANVLTF,TGTGCCAGCAGTGACGACCGGGACAGGGACTCTGGGGCCAACGTCCTGACTTTC
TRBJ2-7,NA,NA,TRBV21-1,CASSNLTGTGDYEQYF,TGTGCCAGCAGCAACTTAACCGGGACAGGGGATTACGAGCAGTACTTC
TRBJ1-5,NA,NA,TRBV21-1,CASSEGKGGGPQHF,TGTGCCAGCAGCGAGGGGAAAGGGGGAGGGCCCCAGCATTTT
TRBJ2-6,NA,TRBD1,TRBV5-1,CASSLGQGAYTGANVLTF,TGCGCCAGCAGCTTAGGACAGGGGGCCTACACTGGGGCCAACGTCCTGACTTTC
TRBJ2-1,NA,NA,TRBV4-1,CASSQDGTPHNEQFF,TGCGCCAGCAGCCAGGACGGGACTCCACACAATGAGCAGTTCTTC
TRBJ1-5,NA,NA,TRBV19,CASTQFYSNQPQHF,TGTGCCAGTACTCAGTTCTATAGCAATCAGCCCCAGCATTTT
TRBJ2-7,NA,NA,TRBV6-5,CASSYGTPPYEQYF,TGTGCCAGCAGTTACGGGACGCCACCCTACGAGCAGTACTTC
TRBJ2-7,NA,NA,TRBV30,CALTEGTYEQYF,TGTGCCCTCACCGAGGGCACCTACGAGCAGTACTTC
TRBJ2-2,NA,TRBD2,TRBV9,CASSPRPGSGSSTGELFF,TGTGCCAGCAGCCCCCGACCGGGTAGCGGGAGTAGTACCGGGGAGCTGTTTTTT
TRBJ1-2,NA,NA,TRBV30,CAWSLVRLGQSYNYGYTF,TGTGCCTGGAGTTTGGTCCGGTTGGGCCAGTCATATAACTATGGCTACACCTTC
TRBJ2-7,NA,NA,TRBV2,CASSEGHTESYEQYF,TGTGCCAGCAGTGAAGGACATACTGAATCCTACGAGCAGTACTTC